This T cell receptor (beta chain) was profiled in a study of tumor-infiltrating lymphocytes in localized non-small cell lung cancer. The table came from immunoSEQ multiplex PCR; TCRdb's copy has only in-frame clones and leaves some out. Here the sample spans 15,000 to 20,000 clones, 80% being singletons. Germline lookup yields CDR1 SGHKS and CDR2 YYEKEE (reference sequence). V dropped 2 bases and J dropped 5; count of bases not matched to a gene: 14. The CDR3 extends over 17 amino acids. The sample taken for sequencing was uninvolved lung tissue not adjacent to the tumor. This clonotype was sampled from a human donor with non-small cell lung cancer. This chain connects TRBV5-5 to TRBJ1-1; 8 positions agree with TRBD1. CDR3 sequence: CASSFSPPQGTGTEAFF. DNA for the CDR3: TGTGCCAGCAGCTTCTCGCCCCCACAGGGGACAGGAACTGAAGCTTTCTTT.